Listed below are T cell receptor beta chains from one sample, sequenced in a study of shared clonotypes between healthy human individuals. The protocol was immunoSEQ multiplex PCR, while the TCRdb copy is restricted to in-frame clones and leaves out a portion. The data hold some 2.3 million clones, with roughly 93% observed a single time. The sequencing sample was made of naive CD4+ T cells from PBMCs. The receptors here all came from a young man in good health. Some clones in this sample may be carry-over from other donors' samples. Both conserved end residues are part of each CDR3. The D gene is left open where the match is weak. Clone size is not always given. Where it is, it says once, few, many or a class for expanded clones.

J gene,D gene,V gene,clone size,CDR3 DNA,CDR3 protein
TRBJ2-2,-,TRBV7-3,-,TGTGCCAGCAGCACCCACACCGGGGAGCTGTTTTTT,CASSTHTGELFF
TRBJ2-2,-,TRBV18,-,TGTGCCAGCTCAGAATCGGAGACCGGGGAGCTGTTTTTT,CASSESETGELFF
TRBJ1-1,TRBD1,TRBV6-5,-,TGTGCCAGCAGGCCGACAGGGATCACTGAAGCTTTCTTT,CASRPTGITEAFF
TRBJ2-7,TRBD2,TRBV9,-,TGTGCCAGCAGCCCCCGACTAGCGGGACTTTACGAGCAGTACTTC,CASSPRLAGLYEQYF
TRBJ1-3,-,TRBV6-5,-,TGTGCCAGCAGTTCCTCTGGAGTACGGGGAACCATATATTTT,CASSSSGVRGTIYF
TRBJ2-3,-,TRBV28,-,TGTGCCAGCAGTTTATTGCAGGGAGCAGATACGCAGTATTTT,CASSLLQGADTQYF
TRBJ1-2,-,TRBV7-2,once,TGTGCCAGCAGCGCGCGGGGGTATGGCTACACCTTC,CASSARGYGYTF
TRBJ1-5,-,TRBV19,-,TGTGCCAGTAGTCTCAAGGGAGGGTTCGAGGGACAGCCCCAGCATTTT,CASSLKGGFEGQPQHF
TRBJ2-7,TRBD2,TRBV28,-,TGTGCCAGCAGTTTACTGGCGGGAGGGTACGAGCAGTACTTC,CASSLLAGGYEQYF
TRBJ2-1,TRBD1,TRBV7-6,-,TGTGCCAGCAGCCGTCGAGCGACAGGGGGCAATGAGCAGTTCTTC,CASSRRATGGNEQFF
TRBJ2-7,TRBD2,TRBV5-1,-,TGCGCCAGCAGCTTGGGACTAGCGGGAGGCACCTACGAGCAGTACTTC,CASSLGLAGGTYEQYF
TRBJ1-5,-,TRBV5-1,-,TGCGCCAGCAGCCCCTTCACAGGTCAGCCCCAGCATTTT,CASSPFTGQPQHF
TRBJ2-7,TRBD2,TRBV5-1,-,TGCGCCAGCAGCTTTGGACTAGCGGGCCTCTCCTACGAGCAGTACTTC,CASSFGLAGLSYEQYF
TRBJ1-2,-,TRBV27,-,TGTGCCAGCAGTCTTACAGGGAGCTATGGCTACACCTTC,CASSLTGSYGYTF
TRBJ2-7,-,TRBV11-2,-,TGTGCCAGCAGCTACGGGAGCTACGAGCAGTACTTC,CASSYGSYEQYF
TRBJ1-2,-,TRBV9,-,TGTGCCAGCAGCTCTGACAGGACCGACTATGGCTACACCTTC,CASSSDRTDYGYTF
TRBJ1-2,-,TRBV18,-,TGTGCCAGCTCACCCCAGAGCGCCGAGACGGCTCGGGGCTACACCTTC,CASSPQSAETARGYTF
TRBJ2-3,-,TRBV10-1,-,TGCGCCAGCAGTGAGTCCGGACAGCCTACGCAGTATTTT,CASSESGQPTQYF
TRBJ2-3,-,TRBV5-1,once,TGCGCCAGCAGCTTCACAGGGCAGGGCACAGATACGCAGTATTTT,CASSFTGQGTDTQYF
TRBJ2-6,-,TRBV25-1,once,TGTGCCAGCAGAGGGAGCTCTGGGGCCAACGTCCTGACTTTC,CASRGSSGANVLTF
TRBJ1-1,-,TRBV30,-,TGTGCCTGGAGTGTGAACTTAGGGGGGGCGGAAGCTTTCTTT,CAWSVNLGGAEAFF
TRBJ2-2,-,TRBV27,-,TGTGCCAGCAGTTTACACAACACCGGGGAGCTGTTTTTT,CASSLHNTGELFF
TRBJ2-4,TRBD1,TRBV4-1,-,TGCGCCAGCAGTTTTACACAGGGGCCCGAGAACATTCAGTACTTC,CASSFTQGPENIQYF
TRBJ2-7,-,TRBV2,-,TGTGCCAGCAGCCGGGAACGGGAGTTCACCTACGAGCAGTACTTC,CASSREREFTYEQYF
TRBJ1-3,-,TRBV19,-,TGTGCCAGTACCCGTGGGGGGTTCTCTGGAAACACCATATATTTT,CASTRGGFSGNTIYF
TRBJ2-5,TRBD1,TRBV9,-,TGTGCCAGTAACCGGGACAGCGACAGGACCCAGTACTTC,CASNRDSDRTQYF
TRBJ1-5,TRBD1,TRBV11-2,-,TGTGCCAGCAGCCCACGGACAGGCAGCAATCAGCCCCAGCATTTT,CASSPRTGSNQPQHF
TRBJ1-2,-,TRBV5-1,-,TGCGCCAGCAGCTCTAAGACTGGGGTGCCCTATGGCTACACCTTC,CASSSKTGVPYGYTF
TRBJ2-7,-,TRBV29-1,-,TGCAGCGGTGGGGGGACCGGCGAGCAGTACTTC,CSGGGTGEQYF
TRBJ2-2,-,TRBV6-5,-,TGTGCCAGCAGTTATCAGACCGGGGGGAACACCGGGGAGCTGTTTTTT,CASSYQTGGNTGELFF
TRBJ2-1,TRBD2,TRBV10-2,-,TGCGCCAGCAGTGTCGGGACTAGCGGGAGAGGTGGTACTGAGCAGTTCTTC,CASSVGTSGRGGTEQFF
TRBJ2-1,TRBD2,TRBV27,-,TGTGCCAGCATCCGGCCGGGGAGGGAACATGAGCAGTTCTTC,CASIRPGREHEQFF
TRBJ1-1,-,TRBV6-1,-,TGTGCCAGCAGTGAAGGGGCAGTTCCCCGCTCTGAAGCTTTCTTT,CASSEGAVPRSEAFF
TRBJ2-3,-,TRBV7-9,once,TGTGCCAGCAGCCCCCGGGGGGCTACAGATACGCAGTATTTT,CASSPRGATDTQYF
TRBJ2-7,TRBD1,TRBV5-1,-,TGCGCCAGCAGCGGCGCCGGGACAGGGGGCGACGAGCAGTACTTC,CASSGAGTGGDEQYF
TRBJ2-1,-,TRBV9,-,TGTGCCAGCAGCGTAGGGGACAATTACAATGAGCAGTTCTTC,CASSVGDNYNEQFF
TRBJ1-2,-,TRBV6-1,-,TGTGCCAGCAGTGAAATCGGGGACTATGGCTACACCTTC,CASSEIGDYGYTF
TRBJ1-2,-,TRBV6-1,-,TGTGCCAGCACCAAGGACAGTCCCTATGGCTACACCTTC,CASTKDSPYGYTF
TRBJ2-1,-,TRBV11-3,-,TGTGCCAGCAGCTTAGACCGACGGGATGAGCAGTTCTTC,CASSLDRRDEQFF
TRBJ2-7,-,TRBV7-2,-,TGTGCCAGCAGCTTAGCGAAGCAGCCGATCCTCGAGCAGTACTTC,CASSLAKQPILEQYF
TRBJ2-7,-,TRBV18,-,TGTGCCAGCTCACCCCTCGCCGCCCCGGATCGTGAGCAGTACTTC,CASSPLAAPDREQYF
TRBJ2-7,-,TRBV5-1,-,TGCGCCAGCAGCTTGGTCGGGGGCCCTGGCGAGCAGTACTTC,CASSLVGGPGEQYF
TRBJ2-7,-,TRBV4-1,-,TGCGCCAGCAGCCTTTGGGGGGGGGACAGCGGCTACGAGCAGTACTTC,CASSLWGGDSGYEQYF
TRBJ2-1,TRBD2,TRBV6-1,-,TGTGCCAGCAGTGCTTTTAGCGGGAGGGCCGAGGCTGAGCAGTTCTTC,CASSAFSGRAEAEQFF
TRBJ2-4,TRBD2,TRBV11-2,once,TGTGCCAGCAGCTTAGATGCTTGGGGGGGAGCCAAAAACATTCAGTACTTC,CASSLDAWGGAKNIQYF
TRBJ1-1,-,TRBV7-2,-,TGTGCCAGCAGCTTACAAGGCGGGGGGCAGAACACTGAAGCTTTCTTT,CASSLQGGGQNTEAFF
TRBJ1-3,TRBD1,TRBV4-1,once,TGCGCCAGCAGCCTTCTGGACAGGCCTCACTCTGGAAACACCATATATTTT,CASSLLDRPHSGNTIYF
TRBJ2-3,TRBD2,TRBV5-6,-,TGTGCCAGCAGTGGAGGGAGGGCGCAGTATTTT,CASSGGRAQYF
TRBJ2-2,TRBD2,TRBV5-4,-,TGTGCCAGCAGCTTTGGGCTAGCGGGAGGAATCCCCGGGGAGCTGTTTTTT,CASSFGLAGGIPGELFF
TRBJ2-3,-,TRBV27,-,TGTGCCAGCAGTTCCCAGGGAAGCACAGATACGCAGTATTTT,CASSSQGSTDTQYF
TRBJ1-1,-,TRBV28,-,TGTGCCAGCAGTTTAACTAACACTGAAGCTTTCTTT,CASSLTNTEAFF
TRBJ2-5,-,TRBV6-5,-,TGTGCCAGCAGTTACGTTGGGACCCAGTACTTC,CASSYVGTQYF
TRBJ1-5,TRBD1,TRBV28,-,TGTGCCAGCAGCTCAGGTTCAGGGGGGAATCAGCCCCAGCATTTT,CASSSGSGGNQPQHF
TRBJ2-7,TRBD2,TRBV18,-,TGTGCCAGCTCACCCCTGTCTCCTAGCGGATCCTACGAGCAGTACTTC,CASSPLSPSGSYEQYF
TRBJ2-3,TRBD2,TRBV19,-,TGTGCCAGTAGACCTCTGGCGGGAGTAGGCACAGATACGCAGTATTTT,CASRPLAGVGTDTQYF
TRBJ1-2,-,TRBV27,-,TGTGCCAGCAGTTTACACCAGGGAGGATACGGTGGCTACACCTTC,CASSLHQGGYGGYTF
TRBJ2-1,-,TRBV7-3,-,TGTGCCAGCAGCTTAAGATACGGGAGTAATGAGCAGTTCTTC,CASSLRYGSNEQFF
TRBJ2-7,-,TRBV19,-,TGTGCCAGTAGTATTCTCGAGGGGGTTGGCCCCCACGAGCAGTACTTC,CASSILEGVGPHEQYF
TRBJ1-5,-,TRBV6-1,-,TGTGCCAGCAGTGATTGGGGTTCCCGGCAGCCCCAGCATTTT,CASSDWGSRQPQHF